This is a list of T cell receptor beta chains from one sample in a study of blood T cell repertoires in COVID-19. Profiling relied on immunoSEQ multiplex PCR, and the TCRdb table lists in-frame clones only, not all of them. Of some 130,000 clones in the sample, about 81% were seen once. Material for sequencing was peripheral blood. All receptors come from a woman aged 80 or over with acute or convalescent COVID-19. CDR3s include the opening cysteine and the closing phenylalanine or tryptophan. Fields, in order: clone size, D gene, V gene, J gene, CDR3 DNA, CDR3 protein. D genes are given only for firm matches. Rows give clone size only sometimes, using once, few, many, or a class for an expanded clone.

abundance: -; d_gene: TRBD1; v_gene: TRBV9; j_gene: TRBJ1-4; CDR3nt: TGTGCCAGCAGCGTAGGTCCGGGACAGCCTGGACGGGCTAATGAAAAACTGTTTTTT; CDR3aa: CASSVGPGQPGRANEKLFF
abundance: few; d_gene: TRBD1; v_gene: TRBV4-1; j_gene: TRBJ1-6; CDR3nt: TGCGCCAGCAGCCAATACGAGACAGGGTCAACCTATAATTCACCCCTCCACTTT; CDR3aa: CASSQYETGSTYNSPLHF
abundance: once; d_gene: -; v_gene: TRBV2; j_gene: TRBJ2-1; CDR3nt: TGTGCCAGCAGGCTCGAGGCTAGCAGTGGCAATGAGCAGTTCTTC; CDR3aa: CASRLEASSGNEQFF
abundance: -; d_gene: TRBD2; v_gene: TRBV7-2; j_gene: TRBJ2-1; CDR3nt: TGTGCCAGCAGCTTAGACAGCGGGAGAGGCAGTGAGCAGTTCTTC; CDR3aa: CASSLDSGRGSEQFF
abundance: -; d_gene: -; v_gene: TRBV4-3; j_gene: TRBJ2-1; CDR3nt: TGCGCCAGCAGCCAAGATGGAGGGGGGGACTACAATGAGCAGTTCTTC; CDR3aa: CASSQDGGGDYNEQFF
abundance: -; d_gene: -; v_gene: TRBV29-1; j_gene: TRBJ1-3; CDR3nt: TGCAGCGTACAGGGCGGAAACACCATATATTTT; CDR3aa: CSVQGGNTIYF
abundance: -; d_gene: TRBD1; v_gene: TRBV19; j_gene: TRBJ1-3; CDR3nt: TGTGCCAGTAGTGCCTCAGGGGGGTTCACTGGAAACACCATATATTTT; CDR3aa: CASSASGGFTGNTIYF
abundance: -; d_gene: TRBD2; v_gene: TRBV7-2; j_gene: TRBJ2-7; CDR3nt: TGTGCCAGCAGCCCGCAGAGGACTAGCGGGAGGGGCGAGCAGTACTTC; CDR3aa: CASSPQRTSGRGEQYF
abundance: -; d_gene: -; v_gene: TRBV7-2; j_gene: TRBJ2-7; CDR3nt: TGTGCCAGCAGCTTAGGTGGTGGAGGGCCTGTCTACGAGCAGTACTTC; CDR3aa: CASSLGGGGPVYEQYF
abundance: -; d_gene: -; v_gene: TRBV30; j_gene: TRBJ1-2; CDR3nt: TGTGCCTGGAGTGTTATGGCCGGAGCTAACTATGGCTACACCTTC; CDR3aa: CAWSVMAGANYGYTF
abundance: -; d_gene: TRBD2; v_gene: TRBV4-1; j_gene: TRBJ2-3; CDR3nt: TGCGCCAGCAGCCAAACTAGCGGGGGCACAGATACGCAGTATTTT; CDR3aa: CASSQTSGGTDTQYF
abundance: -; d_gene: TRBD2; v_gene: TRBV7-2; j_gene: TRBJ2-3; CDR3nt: TGTGCCAGCAGCTTAGTCCTAGCGGGGGGGCGGGTGCCGCAGTATTTT; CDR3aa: CASSLVLAGGRVPQYF
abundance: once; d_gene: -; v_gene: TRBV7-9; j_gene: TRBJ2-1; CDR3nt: TGTGCCAGCAGTCCCCAGGCTGGGAATGAGCAGTTCTTC; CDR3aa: CASSPQAGNEQFF
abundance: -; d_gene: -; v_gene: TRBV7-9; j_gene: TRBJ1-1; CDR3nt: TGTGCCAGCAGCTCAGAAGGGACACTGAACACTGAAGCTTTCTTT; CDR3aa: CASSSEGTLNTEAFF
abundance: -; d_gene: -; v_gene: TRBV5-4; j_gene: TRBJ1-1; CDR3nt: TGTGCCAGCAGCTCCCTCGAAAGCCTGAACACTGAAGCTTTCTTT; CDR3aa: CASSSLESLNTEAFF
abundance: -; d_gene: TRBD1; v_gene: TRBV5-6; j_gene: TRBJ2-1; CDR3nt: TGTGCCAGCAGCTCCGGGACAGGGGAGGGCAATGAGCAGTTCTTC; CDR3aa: CASSSGTGEGNEQFF
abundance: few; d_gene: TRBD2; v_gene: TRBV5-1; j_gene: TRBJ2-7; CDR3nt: TGCGCCAGCAGCTCCGCTAGCGGGAGGTACGAGCAGTACTTC; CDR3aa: CASSSASGRYEQYF
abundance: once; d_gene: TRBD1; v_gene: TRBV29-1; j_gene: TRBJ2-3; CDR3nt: TGCAGCACTTGGACAGGTAGCACAGATACGCAGTATTTT; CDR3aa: CSTWTGSTDTQYF
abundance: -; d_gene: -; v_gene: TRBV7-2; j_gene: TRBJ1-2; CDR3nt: TGTGCCAGCAGTTCTCAGGGACTCTATGGCTACACCTTC; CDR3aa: CASSSQGLYGYTF
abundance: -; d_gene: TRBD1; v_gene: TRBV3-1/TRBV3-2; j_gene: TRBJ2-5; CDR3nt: TGTGCCAGCAGCCAAGCTGGGACAGGGTTTAGGCAGACCCAGTACTTC; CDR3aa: CASSQAGTGFRQTQYF
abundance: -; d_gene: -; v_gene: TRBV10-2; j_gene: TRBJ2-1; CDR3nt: TGCGCCAGCAGTGAGTCCCAGGGGTGGTTGAATGAGCAGTTCTTC; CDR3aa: CASSESQGWLNEQFF
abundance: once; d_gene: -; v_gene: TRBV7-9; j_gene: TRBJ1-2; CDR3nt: TGTGCCAGCAGCTTAGCAGCGTTGGGCTATGGCTACACCTTC; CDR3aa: CASSLAALGYGYTF
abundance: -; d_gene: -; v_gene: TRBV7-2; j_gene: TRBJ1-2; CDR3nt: TGTGCCAGCAGCTCCCCCGCTCGGGGTTCTCGCTATGGCTACACCTTC; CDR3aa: CASSSPARGSRYGYTF
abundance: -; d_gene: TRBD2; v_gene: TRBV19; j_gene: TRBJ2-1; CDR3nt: TGTGCCAGTAGTAAAGGGCGGGAGGCCCCCTACAATGAGCAGTTCTTC; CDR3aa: CASSKGREAPYNEQFF
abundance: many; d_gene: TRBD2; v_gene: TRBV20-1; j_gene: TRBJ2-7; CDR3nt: TGCAGTGCTAGTGGTAGCGGGAGCTCCTACGAGCAGTACTTC; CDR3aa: CSASGSGSSYEQYF
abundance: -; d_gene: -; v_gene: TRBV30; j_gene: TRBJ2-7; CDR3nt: TGTGCCGGGACTCGGCGGCGGTCCTCCTACGAGCAGTACTTC; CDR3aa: CAGTRRRSSYEQYF
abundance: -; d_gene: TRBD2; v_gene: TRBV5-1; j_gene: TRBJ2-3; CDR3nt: TGCGCCAGCAGCGCAGGAGCTAGCGGGAGCGGCACAGATACGCAGTATTTT; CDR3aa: CASSAGASGSGTDTQYF
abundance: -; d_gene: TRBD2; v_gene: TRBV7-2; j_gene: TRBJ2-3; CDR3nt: TGTGCCAGCAGCCCGACTAGCGGGGGGGATACGCAGTATTTT; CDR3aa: CASSPTSGGDTQYF